This TCR beta chain is drawn from a study of identifying expanded T cells in peripheral blood. Clones were sequenced by immunoSEQ multiplex PCR, and TCRdb holds only the in-frame ones, with some missing. The profile shows around 120,000 clones, approximately 90% of them singletons. This clonotype was obtained from a person aged 18 to 70 in good health. Sequenced sample: blood.

CDR3 nucleotide sequence: TGCAGCGGCCGGCGTGGGGGCTATGGCTACACCTTC. Its protein product is CSGRRGGYGYTF. This chain joins TRBV29-1 and TRBJ1-2, with D possibly TRBD1 on 5 matching bases. The length of the CDR3 is 12 residues. Per the germline V gene, CDR1 is SQVTM and CDR2 is ANQGSEA. Trimming took off 7 bases at V and 4 bases at J, with 13 bases between the two ends.